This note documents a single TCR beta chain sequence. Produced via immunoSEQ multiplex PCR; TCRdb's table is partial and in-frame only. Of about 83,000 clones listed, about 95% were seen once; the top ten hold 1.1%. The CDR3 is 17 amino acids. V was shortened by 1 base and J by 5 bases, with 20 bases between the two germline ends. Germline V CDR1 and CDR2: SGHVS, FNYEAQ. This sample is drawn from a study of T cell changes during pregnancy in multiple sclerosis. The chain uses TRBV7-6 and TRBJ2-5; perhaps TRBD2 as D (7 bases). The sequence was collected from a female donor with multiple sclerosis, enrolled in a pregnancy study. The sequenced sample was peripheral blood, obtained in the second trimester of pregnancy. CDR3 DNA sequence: TGTGCCAGCAGCTTAGGGAGGACGAGGGGGGGTGACGAGACCCAGTACTTC. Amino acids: CASSLGRTRGGDETQYF.